Following are 23 T cell receptor beta chains from one sample sequenced in a study of Ad26.COV2.S vaccination and SARS-CoV-2 variants. Produced via immunoSEQ multiplex PCR; TCRdb's table is partial and in-frame only. This sample yields roughly 400,000 clones, of which roughly 91% are seen a single time; about 4.5% belongs to the top ten. Treatment here: roughly 18 received Ad26.COV2.S at low or high dose, single or two shots; roughly five received placebo; per-sample allocation not given. After the first vaccine or placebo injection, samples were drawn on day 63. The specimen comprised peripheral blood, sampled in a trial of Ad26.COV2.S vaccine versus placebo. The origin of the receptors is a person aged 18-65 years who received the Ad26.COV2.S COVID-19 vaccine or a placebo.

This chain uses TRBV3-1 (or the pseudogene TRBV3-2) with TRBJ2-3; D is ambiguous. CDR3 length: 15 amino acids. The V end was cut by 4 bases, the J end by 2 bases, with 13 bases between. Germline CDR1 LGHDT, CDR2 YNNKEL (reference sequence). Here the CDR3 reads CASSLNSPSTDTQYF. As DNA, the CDR3 is TGTGCCAGCAGCCTAAATAGTCCCTCCACAGATACGCAGTATTTT.

This chain joins TRBV18 and TRBJ1-6; maybe TRBD1 (5 bases). V shed 5 bases and J shed 4 bases, with 9 bases lying between them. This CDR3 has 14 residues. Germline CDR1 is KGHSH and CDR2 is LQKENI. CDR3: CASSTQGYNSPLHF. The CDR3 DNA reads as TGTGCCAGCTCAACCCAGGGATATAATTCACCCCTCCACTTT.

The V call is TRBV5-4, the J call TRBJ1-1, with D hard to call. This CDR3 comprises 13 residues. Germline assignment: CDR1 SGHNT and CDR2 YYREEE (reference sequence). V was clipped by 1 base and J by 1 base, with 5 bases between them. The CDR3 here is CASSLPENTEAFF. The CDR3 coding sequence is TGTGCCAGCAGCTTGCCGGAGAACACTGAAGCTTTCTTT.

J is TRBJ1-5 and V is TRBV6-5, with a weak D call TRBD1 (6 bases). Germline loops: CDR1 MNHEY, CDR2 SVGAGI. This CDR3 comprises 14 residues. The CDR3 loop is CVSAGGLGNQPQHF. In DNA, the CDR3 is TGTGTCTCAGCGGGGGGCTTAGGCAATCAGCCCCAGCATTTT.

V usage is TRBV9 and J usage is TRBJ2-2; the D is unclear. In germline, CDR1 is SGDLS, CDR2 YYNGEE. The CDR3 loop spans 14 amino acids. The V and J ends lost 0 bases and 6 bases respectively, with 9 bases between them. The CDR3 DNA follows: TGTGCCAGCAGCGTAGAGGCAACCGCCGGGGAGCTGTTTTTT. Its protein is CASSVEATAGELFF.

The chain uses TRBV27 and TRBJ1-1; no reliable D call. Germline assignment: CDR1 MNHEY and CDR2 SMNVEV (reference sequence). The CDR3 covers 14 residues. V gave up 7 bases and J gave up 1 base, with 13 bases separating them. CDR3 loop: CASTGRAANTEAFF. The CDR3 DNA reads as TGTGCCAGCACCGGTCGTGCAGCGAACACTGAAGCTTTCTTT.

The chain joins TRBV3-1 (or the pseudogene TRBV3-2) to TRBJ2-5, with 8 bases aligning to TRBD2. J gave up 4 bases and V 1 base, and 8 bases lay outside the gene matches. The CDR3 spans 16 residues. The germline gives CDR1 LGHDT, CDR2 YNNKEL (reference sequence). The CDR3 bases are TGTGCCAGCAGCCAAGGGACGCGAGCGGGAGTAGAGACCCAGTACTTC. It translates to CASSQGTRAGVETQYF.

This clone turned up a few times. V is TRBV27 and J is TRBJ1-1, with 10 bases fitting TRBD1. The V gene end was trimmed by 2 bases and the J gene end by 4 bases; junction bases not matched to a gene: 4. The CDR3 sequence is 15 residues long. Germline V gene lookup returns CDR1 MNHEY and CDR2 SMNVEV (reference sequence). In DNA, the CDR3 is TGTGCCAGCAGTTTAGTTAGGACAGGGGGCACTGAAGCTTTCTTT. This gives the protein CASSLVRTGGTEAFF.

The V call is TRBV28, the J call TRBJ2-3; 8 bases are a match to TRBD1. Trimming took 3 bases from V and 0 from J; bases not matched to a gene: 8. Germline values: CDR1 MDHEN, CDR2 SYDVKM. The CDR3 covers 17 residues. This CDR3 reads CASSFPDRDSSTDTQYF. Written as DNA, the CDR3 is TGTGCCAGCAGTTTCCCGGACAGGGACTCTAGCACAGATACGCAGTATTTT.

The chain has TRBV6-1 and TRBJ1-2; D is unresolved. Germline loops: CDR1 MNHNS, CDR2 SASEGT. The CDR3 has 13 residues. The V end lost 3 bases, the J end lost 3 bases, and 8 bases lay between the germline ends. CDR3 amino acids: CASSEGLDYGYTF. As DNA, the CDR3 is TGTGCCAGCAGTGAGGGTTTAGACTATGGCTACACCTTC.

The V and J genes are TRBV7-9 and TRBJ1-1; D gene ambiguous. The V end was cut by 5 bases, the J end by 4 bases, with 8 bases between. The CDR3 spans 12 residues. From germline, CDR1 is SEHNR and CDR2 FQNEAQ (reference sequence). CDR3 bases: TGTGCCAGCAGCAGAGGAACCACTGAAGCTTTCTTT. It yields the protein CASSRGTTEAFF.

The V call is TRBV19, the J call TRBJ1-5, with a weak D call TRBD1 (5 bases). This CDR3 is 18 amino acids long. Trimming took off 5 bases at V and 2 bases at J, with 22 bases between the two ends. Germline CDR1 LNHDA, CDR2 SQIVND (reference sequence). CDR3 nucleotides: TGTGCCAGTAGTGCCCCCGACGTTTGGGGCATTGGCAATCAGCCCCAGCATTTT. Its protein product is CASSAPDVWGIGNQPQHF.

This chain links TRBV27 with TRBJ2-1; D not resolved. Germline V gene sequence: CDR1 MNHEY, CDR2 SMNVEV (reference sequence). The CDR3 spans 12 residues. V lost 1 base and J 7 bases, leaving 5 bases between the germline ends. CDR3 coding DNA: TGTGCCAGCAGTTTATTTAAAAATGAGCAGTTCTTC. The encoded protein is CASSLFKNEQFF.

The chain carries TRBV7-2 and TRBJ1-4; D gene ambiguous. The CDR3 length is 14 residues. Germline assignment: CDR1 SGHTA and CDR2 FQGNSA. V dropped 6 bases and J dropped 8 bases, with 16 bases sitting between them. DNA for the CDR3: TGTGCCAGCAGGACCCCGGGCGCAAGCGAAAAACTGTTTTTT. Protein sequence: CASRTPGASEKLFF.

The V gene is TRBV6-2 or TRBV6-3, the J gene TRBJ2-1, with 7 bases identical to TRBD1. CDR1 is MNHEY, CDR2 SVGEGT, per germline. The V and J ends lost 1 base and 5 bases, in that order; junction bases with no gene match: 8. The CDR3 extends over 16 amino acids. The CDR3, as DNA: TGTGCCAGCAGTTACTTCCACCGGGACAGAAACAATGAGCAGTTCTTC. Its protein is CASSYFHRDRNNEQFF.

V and J are TRBV11-2 and TRBJ2-1, with D possibly called TRBD1 or TRBD2 (5 bases each). Germline V gene lookup returns CDR1 SGHAT and CDR2 FQNNGV. The V end was cut by 4 bases, the J end by 0 bases, with 19 bases between. The CDR3 length is 18 residues. CDR3 nucleotide sequence: TGTGCCAGCAGCTCGAGAGGGTTAGAGGGGAGCTCCTACAATGAGCAGTTCTTC. This translates into CASSSRGLEGSSYNEQFF.

The J gene is TRBJ1-1, the V gene TRBV18, with unresolved D. V was pared by 3 bases and J by 0 bases, with 8 bases between. The germline CDR1 and CDR2 sequences are KGHSH and LQKENI. The CDR3 loop spans 14 amino acids. Here the CDR3 DNA reads TGTGCCAGCTCACCCCAGAGCTTGAACACTGAAGCTTTCTTT. Translated: CASSPQSLNTEAFF.

Worth noting for this clone: Other nucleotide sequences in the sample specify the same CDR3. The rearrangement uses TRBV5-1 and TRBJ2-7; perhaps TRBD2 as D (6 bases). The CDR3 spans 12 residues. Trimming cost V 4 bases and J 3 bases, with 8 bases left between them. Per the germline V gene, CDR1 is SGHRS and CDR2 is YFSETQ. The CDR3 here is CASSPEGYEQYF. For the CDR3, the DNA is TGCGCCAGCAGCCCGGAGGGCTACGAGCAGTACTTC.

The chain links TRBV7-8 to TRBJ2-7; TRBD2 aligns across 7 bases. The CDR3 consists of 13 residues. V dropped 2 bases and J dropped 7; count of bases not matched to a gene: 5. The germline V gene encodes CDR1 SGHVS and CDR2 FQNEAQ. The CDR3 loop is CASSLRGSQEQYF. Written as DNA, the CDR3 is TGTGCCAGCAGCTTACGCGGGAGTCAAGAGCAGTACTTC. Drawing the rest from reference TRBV7-8 and TRBJ2-7, the complete variable domain is GAGVSQSPRYKVAKRGQDVALRCDPISGHVSLFWYQQALGQGPEFLTYFQNEAQLDKSGLPSDRFFAERPEGSVSTLKIQRTQQEDSAVYLCASSLRGSQEQYFGPGTRLTVT.

The chain joins TRBV11-2 to TRBJ2-2; D remains unclear. The V end lost 10 bases, the J end lost 0 bases, and 12 bases lay between the germline ends. CDR3 size: 14 residues. Germline V CDR1 and CDR2: SGHAT, FQNNGV. CDR3 DNA sequence: TGTGCCACGACGCTTAGCCCGAACACCGGGGAGCTGTTTTTT. Amino acids: CATTLSPNTGELFF.

The chain carries TRBV6-6 and TRBJ2-1; D is undetermined. Germline V gene lookup returns CDR1 MNHNY and CDR2 SVGAGI (reference sequence). V was pared by 4 bases and J by 3 bases, with 7 bases between. The CDR3 has 13 residues. CDR3 sequence: CASSLRSYNEQFF. CDR3 coding DNA: TGTGCCAGCAGTTTAAGGAGCTACAATGAGCAGTTCTTC.

This chain joins TRBV11-2 and TRBJ2-3, with 7 positions matching TRBD1. Trimming at V came to 2 bases and at J to 7 bases, leaving 9 bases not matched to a gene. Germline V gene lookup returns CDR1 SGHAT and CDR2 FQNNGV. CDR3 size: 15 residues. The CDR3 here is CASSLRSPRGHTQYF. The DNA of the CDR3 is TGTGCCAGCAGCTTAAGATCTCCGAGGGGGCATACGCAGTATTTT.

This chain links TRBV9 with TRBJ2-7; D is uncertain. CDR3 length equals 13 residues. Germline-derived CDR1 and CDR2 are SGDLS and YYNGEE. V was clipped by 2 bases and J by 3 bases, with 9 bases between them. Here the CDR3 reads CASSVGNYYEQYF. The DNA of the CDR3 is TGTGCCAGCAGCGTGGGGAATTACTACGAGCAGTACTTC. Full variable domain (missing parts from reference TRBV9 and TRBJ2-7): DSGVTQTPKHLITATGQRVTLRCSPRSGDLSVYWYQQSLDQGLQFLIQYYNGEERAKGNILERFSAQQFPDLHSELNLSSLELGDSALYFCASSVGNYYEQYFGPGTRLTVT.